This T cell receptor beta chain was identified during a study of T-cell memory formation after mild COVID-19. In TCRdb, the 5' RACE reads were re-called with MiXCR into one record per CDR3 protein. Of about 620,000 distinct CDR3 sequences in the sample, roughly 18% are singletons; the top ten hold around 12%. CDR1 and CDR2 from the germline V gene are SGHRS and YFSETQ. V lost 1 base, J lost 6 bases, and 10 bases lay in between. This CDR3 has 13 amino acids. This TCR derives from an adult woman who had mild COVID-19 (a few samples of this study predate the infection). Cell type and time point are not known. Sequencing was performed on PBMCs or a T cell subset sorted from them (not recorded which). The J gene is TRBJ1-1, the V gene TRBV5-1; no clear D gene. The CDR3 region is CASSLKERAEAFF. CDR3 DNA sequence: TGCGCCAGCAGCTTGAAGGAGAGGGCTGAAGCTTTCTTT.